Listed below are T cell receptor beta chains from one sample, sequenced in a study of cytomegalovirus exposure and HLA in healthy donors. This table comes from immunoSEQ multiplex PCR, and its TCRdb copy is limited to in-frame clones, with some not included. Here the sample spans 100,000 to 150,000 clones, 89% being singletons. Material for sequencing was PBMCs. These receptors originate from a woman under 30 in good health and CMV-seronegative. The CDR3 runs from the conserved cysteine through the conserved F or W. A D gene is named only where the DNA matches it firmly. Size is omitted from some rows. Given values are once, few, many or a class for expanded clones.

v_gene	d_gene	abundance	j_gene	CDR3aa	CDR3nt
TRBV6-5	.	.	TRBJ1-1	CASSYRGLTEAFF	TGTGCCAGCAGTTACCGGGGGTTGACTGAAGCTTTCTTT
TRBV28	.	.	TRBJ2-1	CASNVGRTGEQFF	TGTGCCAGCAACGTCGGCCGCACGGGTGAGCAGTTCTTC
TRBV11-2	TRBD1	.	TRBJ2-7	CASSPPDRGYEQYF	TGTGCCAGCAGCCCACCTGACAGGGGCTACGAGCAGTACTTC
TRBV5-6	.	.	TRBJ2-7	CASSGGIRHYEQYF	TGTGCCAGCAGCGGCGGTATAAGGCATTACGAGCAGTACTTC
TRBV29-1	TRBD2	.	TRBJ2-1	CSVEGGRAANEQFF	TGCAGCGTTGAGGGTGGGAGGGCCGCTAATGAGCAGTTCTTC
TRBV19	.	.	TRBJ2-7	CASSISGPHGYEQYF	TGTGCCAGTAGTATCTCAGGGCCCCACGGCTACGAGCAGTACTTC
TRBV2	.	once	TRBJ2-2	CASSDSGPTNTGELFF	TGTGCCAGCAGTGACTCTGGCCCCACGAACACCGGGGAGCTGTTTTTT
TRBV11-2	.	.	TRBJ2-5	CASSLDYGETQYF	TGTGCCAGCAGCTTAGACTACGGAGAGACCCAGTACTTC
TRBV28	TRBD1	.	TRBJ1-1	CASTKGTANTEAFF	TGTGCCAGCACCAAGGGGACAGCGAACACTGAAGCTTTCTTT
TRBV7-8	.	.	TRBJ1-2	CASSLAGGSNYGYTF	TGTGCCAGCAGCCTCGCCGGGGGGAGTAACTATGGCTACACCTTC
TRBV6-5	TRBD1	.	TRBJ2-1	CASSLASQGAEQFF	TGTGCCAGCAGTTTGGCGTCCCAGGGGGCTGAGCAGTTCTTC
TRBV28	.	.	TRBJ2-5	CASSFRGIRKTQYF	TGTGCCAGCAGTTTCCGGGGGATCAGGAAGACCCAGTACTTC
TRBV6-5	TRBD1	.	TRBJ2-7	CASSRGSGDSEQYF	TGTGCCAGCAGCAGGGGGTCAGGGGACAGCGAGCAGTACTTC
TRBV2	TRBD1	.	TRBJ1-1	CASTPGTANTEAFF	TGTGCCAGCACCCCAGGGACAGCGAACACTGAAGCTTTCTTT
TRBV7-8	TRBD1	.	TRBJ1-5	CASSHDRDIIASNQPQHF	TGTGCCAGCAGCCACGACAGGGACATCATCGCGAGCAATCAGCCCCAGCATTTT
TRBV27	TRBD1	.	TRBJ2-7	CASSLWGQGQYEQYF	TGTGCCAGCAGTTTATGGGGACAGGGACAATACGAGCAGTACTTC
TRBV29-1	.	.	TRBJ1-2	CSVGDGGYGYTF	TGCAGCGTGGGGGACGGAGGGTATGGCTACACCTTC
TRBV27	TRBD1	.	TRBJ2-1	CASSDRASSYNEQFF	TGTGCCAGCAGCGACAGGGCTAGCTCCTACAATGAGCAGTTCTTC
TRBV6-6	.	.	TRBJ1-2	CASMSRTGNYGYTF	TGTGCCAGCATGTCGCGGACGGGAAACTATGGCTACACCTTC
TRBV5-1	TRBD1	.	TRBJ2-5	CASSKGQGLGKTQYF	TGCGCCAGCAGCAAGGGACAGGGTTTGGGAAAGACCCAGTACTTC
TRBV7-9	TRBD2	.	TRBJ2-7	CASSLGGISGDWEQYF	TGTGCCAGCAGCTTAGGTGGCATTAGCGGGGACTGGGAGCAGTACTTC
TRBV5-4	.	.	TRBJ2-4	CASSLGGDKNIQYF	TGTGCCAGCAGCTTGGGGGGAGACAAAAACATTCAGTACTTC
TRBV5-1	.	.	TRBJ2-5	CASSLARQETQYF	TGCGCCAGCAGCTTGGCCAGACAAGAGACCCAGTACTTC
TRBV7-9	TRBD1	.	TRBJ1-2	CASSLPGQASYGYTF	TGTGCCAGCAGCCTACCGGGACAGGCCTCCTATGGCTACACCTTC
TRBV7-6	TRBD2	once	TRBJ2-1	CASSLEPSGSYNEQFF	TGTGCCAGCAGCTTAGAGCCTAGCGGGTCCTACAATGAGCAGTTCTTC
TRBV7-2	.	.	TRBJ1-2	CAIETVNFYGYTF	TGTGCCATCGAGACAGTAAACTTCTATGGCTACACCTTC
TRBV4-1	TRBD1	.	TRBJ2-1	CASSLSTGHLFF	TGCGCCAGCAGCCTATCGACAGGGCATCTGTTCTTC
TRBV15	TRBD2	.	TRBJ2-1	CATSRVGLAGGGQIF	TGTGCCACCAGCAGAGTGGGGCTAGCGGGAGGGGGTCAGATCTTC
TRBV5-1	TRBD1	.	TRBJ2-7	CASRPPGTAYEQYF	TGCGCCAGCAGACCTCCCGGGACAGCCTACGAGCAGTACTTC
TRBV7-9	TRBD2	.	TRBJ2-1	CASSLILAGIEQFF	TGTGCCAGCAGCTTAATTCTAGCGGGTATTGAGCAGTTCTTC
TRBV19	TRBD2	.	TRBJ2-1	CASSIAGLAGGHEQFF	TGTGCCAGTAGTATAGCCGGACTAGCGGGAGGACATGAGCAGTTCTTC
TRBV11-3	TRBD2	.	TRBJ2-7	CASSPRLAGSSYEQYF	TGTGCCAGCAGCCCGCGACTAGCGGGCTCTTCCTACGAGCAGTACTTC
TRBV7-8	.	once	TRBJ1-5	CASSLQGGGGNQPQHF	TGTGCCAGCAGCTTACAGGGCGGTGGTGGCAATCAGCCCCAGCATTTT
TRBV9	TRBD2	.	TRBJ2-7	CASSPSGSFINEQYF	TGTGCCAGCAGCCCTAGCGGGAGTTTCATCAACGAGCAGTACTTC
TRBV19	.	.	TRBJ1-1	CATTGGDRDTEAFF	TGTGCCACCACAGGCGGGGATCGGGACACTGAAGCTTTCTTT
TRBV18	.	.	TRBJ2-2	CASSLRSGVTGELFF	TGTGCCAGCTCTCTTCGATCCGGAGTCACCGGGGAGCTGTTTTTT
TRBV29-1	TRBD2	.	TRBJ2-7	CSVELRGGVSYEQYF	TGCAGCGTTGAACTTCGGGGGGGGGTCTCCTACGAGCAGTACTTC
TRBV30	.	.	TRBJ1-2	CAWSPGEGYGYTF	TGTGCCTGGAGTCCCGGGGAGGGCTATGGCTACACCTTC
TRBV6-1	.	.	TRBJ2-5	CASSEGLDQTQYF	TGTGCCAGCAGTGAAGGACTAGACCAGACCCAGTACTTC
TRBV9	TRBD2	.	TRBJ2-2	CASSVVAGGRSDSGELFF	TGTGCCAGCAGCGTAGTTGCGGGAGGGAGGAGCGACTCCGGGGAGCTGTTTTTT
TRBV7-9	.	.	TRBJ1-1	CASSLETGGAGTEAFF	TGTGCCAGCAGCTTAGAAACGGGGGGCGCGGGGACTGAAGCTTTCTTT
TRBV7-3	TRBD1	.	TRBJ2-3	CASSPTGTGGPSTDTQYF	TGTGCCAGCAGCCCAACCGGGACAGGGGGCCCTAGCACAGATACGCAGTATTTT
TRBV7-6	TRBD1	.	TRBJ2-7	CASSFGTGTYEQYF	TGTGCCAGCAGCTTCGGGACAGGGACCTACGAGCAGTACTTC
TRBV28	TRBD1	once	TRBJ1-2	CASSLSSHGTVYGYTF	TGTGCCAGCAGTTTATCCTCCCATGGGACAGTCTATGGCTACACCTTC
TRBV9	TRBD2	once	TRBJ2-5	CASSVSSGRTQETQYF	TGTGCCAGCAGCGTATCCAGCGGGAGGACCCAAGAGACCCAGTACTTC
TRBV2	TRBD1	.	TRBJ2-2	CASSVDRGSDTGELFF	TGTGCCAGCAGCGTAGACAGGGGGTCTGACACCGGGGAGCTGTTTTTT
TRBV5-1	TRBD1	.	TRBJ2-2	CASSLDATGGAGELFF	TGCGCCAGCAGCTTGGACGCGACAGGGGGGGCCGGGGAGCTGTTTTTT
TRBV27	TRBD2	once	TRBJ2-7	CASKLREGLYEQYF	TGTGCCAGCAAATTACGGGAGGGCCTCTACGAGCAGTACTTC
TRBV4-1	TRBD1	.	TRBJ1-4	CASRGTGGNEKLFF	TGCGCCAGCCGCGGGACAGGGGGAAACGAAAAACTGTTTTTT
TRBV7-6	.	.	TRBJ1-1	CASSSPGGGDTEAFF	TGTGCCAGCAGCTCCCCGGGAGGGGGGGACACTGAAGCTTTCTTT
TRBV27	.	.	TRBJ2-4	CASSRQGWGLRDIQYF	TGTGCCAGCAGCCGACAGGGTTGGGGACTTAGGGACATTCAGTACTTC
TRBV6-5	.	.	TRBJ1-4	CASSYSRGTLNEKLFF	TGTGCCAGCAGTTACTCGAGGGGGACACTTAATGAAAAACTGTTTTTT
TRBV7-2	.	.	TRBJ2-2	CASSLYLAPANTGELFF	TGTGCCAGCAGCTTATACCTAGCGCCAGCGAACACCGGGGAGCTGTTTTTT
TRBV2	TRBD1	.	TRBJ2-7	CASSRTGREQYF	TGTGCCAGCAGTCGGACAGGGAGGGAGCAGTACTTC
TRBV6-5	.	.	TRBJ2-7	CASSAGGRYEQYF	TGTGCCAGCAGCGCAGGGGGGAGGTACGAGCAGTACTTC
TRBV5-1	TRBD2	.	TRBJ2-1	CASRASGRNNEQFF	TGCGCCAGCAGAGCAAGCGGGAGGAATAATGAGCAGTTCTTC
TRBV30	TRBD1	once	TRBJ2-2	CAWTPTGVTGELFF	TGTGCCTGGACCCCCACAGGGGTAACCGGGGAGCTGTTTTTT
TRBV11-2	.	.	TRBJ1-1	CASSPRNTEAFF	TGTGCCAGCAGTCCGAGGAACACTGAAGCTTTCTTT
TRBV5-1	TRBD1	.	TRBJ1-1	CASSPTGTGAGRAEAFF	TGCGCCAGCAGCCCCACCGGGACAGGGGCTGGGAGGGCTGAAGCTTTCTTT
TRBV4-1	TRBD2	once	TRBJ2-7	CASSQVGLAGNYEQYF	TGCGCCAGCAGCCAAGTAGGACTAGCGGGAAACTACGAGCAGTACTTC